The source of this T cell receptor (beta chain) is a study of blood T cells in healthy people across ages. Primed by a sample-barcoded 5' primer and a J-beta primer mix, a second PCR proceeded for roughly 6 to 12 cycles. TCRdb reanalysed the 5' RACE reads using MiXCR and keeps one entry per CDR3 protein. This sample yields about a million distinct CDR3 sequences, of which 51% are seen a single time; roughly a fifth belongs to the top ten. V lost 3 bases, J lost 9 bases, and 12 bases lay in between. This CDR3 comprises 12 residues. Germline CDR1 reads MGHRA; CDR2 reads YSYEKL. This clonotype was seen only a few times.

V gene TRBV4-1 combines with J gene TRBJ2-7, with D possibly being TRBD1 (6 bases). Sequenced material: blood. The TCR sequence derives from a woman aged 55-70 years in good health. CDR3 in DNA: TGCGCCAGCAGCCAGGCAGGGGTGGTGCAGTACTTC. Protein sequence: CASSQAGVVQYF.